The 20 T cell receptor beta chains given below trace back to one sample, sequenced in a study of cytomegalovirus exposure and HLA in healthy donors. PCR used 60 Vbeta primers and 13 Jbeta primers. The protocol was immunoSEQ multiplex PCR, while the TCRdb copy is restricted to in-frame clones and leaves out a portion. The sample consists of roughly 97,000 clones, roughly 79% of them appearing once. Material: PBMCs. The receptors here all came from a man aged 60 to 75 in good health and CMV-seropositive.

This clone came up once. The chain carries TRBV29-1 and TRBJ1-1, with unresolved D. The germline CDR1 and CDR2 sequences are SQVTM and ANQGSEA. This CDR3 contains 13 residues. Trimming stripped 4 bases from V and 1 base from J, with 10 bases between. CDR3 protein: CSVVEGWNTEAFF. The CDR3 bases are TGCAGCGTTGTGGAGGGATGGAACACTGAAGCTTTCTTT.

The chain couples TRBV4-2 to TRBJ2-7; D perhaps matches TRBD1 (5 bases). From germline, CDR1 is LGHNA and CDR2 YNFKEQ. CDR3 length: 16 amino acids. Trimming pared 0 bases from V and 2 bases from J, leaving 14 bases between. The CDR3 coding sequence is TGTGCCAGCAGCCAAGATCCTTGGGCAGGGACCTACGAGCAGTACTTC. Its translation is CASSQDPWAGTYEQYF.

The CDR3 is CASSSLYNEQFF. DNA for the CDR3: TGTGCCAGCAGTTCCCTCTACAATGAGCAGTTCTTC. V gene TRBV6-5 combines with J gene TRBJ2-1; no reliable D call. V lost 4 bases, J lost 3 bases, and 4 bases lay in between. Germline-derived CDR1 and CDR2 are MNHEY and SVGAGI. CDR3 length equals 12 residues.

The rearrangement uses TRBV7-2 and TRBJ1-5, with D possibly being TRBD1 (5 bases). V lost 8 bases to trimming and J lost 0 bases, with 17 bases between them. CDR3 length: 16 residues. Germline V lookup: CDR1 SGHTA, CDR2 FQGNSA. CDR3 coding DNA: TGTGCCAGCGGTGGGGGGACGCTTTCTAGCAATCAGCCCCAGCATTTT. Its protein product is CASGGGTLSSNQPQHF.

The chain couples TRBV11-2 to TRBJ2-3; the match to TRBD1 covers 8 bases. Germline-derived CDR1 and CDR2 are SGHAT and FQNNGV. The junction had 7 bases not matched to a gene; V was cut back by 0 bases and J by 5 bases. CDR3 length: 16 amino acids. The CDR3 sequence is CASSLDQGQAKDTQYF. CDR3 nucleotide sequence: TGTGCCAGCAGCTTAGACCAGGGACAGGCTAAAGATACGCAGTATTTT.

The chain couples TRBV28 to TRBJ2-7, with TRBD1 matching over 10 bases. Germline CDR1 reads MDHEN; CDR2 reads SYDVKM. V was clipped by 5 bases and J by 5 bases; unmatched bases: 9. CDR3 length equals 15 residues. CDR3 sequence: CASSPGDRGFNEQYF. The CDR3 DNA follows: TGTGCCAGCAGTCCGGGGGACAGGGGATTCAACGAGCAGTACTTC.

The chain combines TRBV21-1 with TRBJ1-5; whether TRBD1, the table's D call, matches the DNA was not checked. TRBV21-1 represents a pseudogene. The CDR3 is 16 amino acids. The CDR3 nucleotides are TGTGCCAGCAGCAAAGTCCAGGGCGGAAGCAATCAGCCCCAGCATTTT. This translates into CASSKVQGGSNQPQHF.

The genes are TRBV19 and TRBJ1-5, with 10 bases identical to TRBD1. There are 18 residues in the CDR3. With 0 bases clipped from V and 4 bases from J, the junction kept 9 bases outside the gene matches. CDR1 and CDR2 from the germline V gene are LNHDA and SQIVND (reference sequence). The CDR3 reads CASSIDQYRTGGNQPQHF. Here the CDR3 DNA reads TGTGCCAGTAGTATAGATCAATATCGGACAGGGGGGAATCAGCCCCAGCATTTT.

The CDR3 is CASSLEQGDQPQHF. The CDR3 DNA reads as TGTGCCAGCAGTTTAGAACAGGGGGATCAGCCCCAGCATTTT. The rearrangement uses TRBV28 and TRBJ1-5, with 8 bases identical to TRBD1. V dropped 2 bases and J dropped 5; count of bases not matched to a gene: 2. The CDR3 contains 14 residues. CDR1 MDHEN and CDR2 SYDVKM come from the germline V gene.

The V and J genes are TRBV11-2 and TRBJ2-7, with TRBD2 matching over 11 bases. The junction had 4 bases not matched to a gene; V was cut back by 3 bases and J by 0 bases. The CDR3 sequence is 16 residues long. Germline V gene data show CDR1 as SGHAT and CDR2 as FQNNGV. For the CDR3, the DNA is TGTGCCAGCAGCTTCTTAGCGGGGGGGAGCTCCTACGAGCAGTACTTC. It encodes CASSFLAGGSSYEQYF.

The chain combines TRBV6-5 with TRBJ1-1, with TRBD1 identical over 10 bases. V lost 8 bases to trimming and J lost 0 bases; unmatched junction nucleotides: 6. Per germline, CDR1 MNHEY and CDR2 SVGAGI. CDR3 size: 15 residues. The CDR3 here is CASLTGGSLNTEAFF. Written as DNA, the CDR3 is TGTGCCAGCTTGACAGGGGGCTCCTTGAACACTGAAGCTTTCTTT.

This chain connects TRBV30 to TRBJ2-3, with D tentatively TRBD2 (6 bases). Germline V gene lookup returns CDR1 GTSNPN and CDR2 SVGIG (reference sequence). This CDR3 comprises 14 residues. The V end lost 3 bases, the J end lost 3 bases, and 13 bases lay between the germline ends. In DNA, the CDR3 is TGTGCCTGGAGGGGACTTGCTCCTACAGATACGCAGTATTTT. Its protein is CAWRGLAPTDTQYF. Full variable domain (missing parts from reference TRBV30 and TRBJ2-3): SQTIHQWPATLVQPVGSPLSLECTVEGTSNPNLYWYRQAAGRGLQLLFYSVGIGQISSEVPQNLSASRPQDRQFILSSKKLLLSDSGFYLCAWRGLAPTDTQYFGPGTRLTVL.

The chain combines TRBV5-1 with TRBJ2-7; D gene uncertain. Germline V gene sequence: CDR1 SGHRS, CDR2 YFSETQ. The CDR3 loop spans 13 amino acids. Trimming took 1 base from V and 2 from J, leaving 7 bases between them. The CDR3 reads CASSLTIAYEQYF. In DNA form, the CDR3 reads TGCGCCAGCAGCTTGACGATAGCCTACGAGCAGTACTTC.

This chain joins TRBV6-5 and TRBJ1-1, with 8 bases lining up with TRBD1. The ends lost 7 bases at V and 3 bases at J; junction bases unmatched: 10. The CDR3 has 15 residues. The germline CDR1 and CDR2 sequences are MNHEY and SVGAGI. The CDR3 loop reads CASINAGGWDTEAFF. CDR3 sequence (DNA): TGTGCCAGCATCAACGCAGGGGGCTGGGACACTGAAGCTTTCTTT.

The gene calls are TRBV11-1 and TRBJ2-3; 14 bases match TRBD2. V trimming: 5 bases; J trimming: 4 bases; junction bases outside the gene matches: 5. CDR1 and CDR2 (germline): SGHAT, FQDESV (reference sequence). This CDR3 is built from 16 residues. The CDR3 here is CASSRGLAGGADTQYF. The CDR3 region has the DNA TGTGCCAGCAGCCGTGGACTAGCGGGGGGCGCAGATACGCAGTATTTT.

The table lists this clone with a few counts. V is TRBV4-1 and J is TRBJ2-7; TRBD2 matches 7 bases. CDR1 MGHRA and CDR2 YSYEKL come from the germline V gene. V trimming: 0 bases; J trimming: 2 bases; junction bases outside the gene matches: 4. This CDR3 is 15 amino acids long. The CDR3 coding sequence is TGCGCCAGCAGCCAAGATGGGAGGGATCCCTACGAGCAGTACTTC. Translating gives CASSQDGRDPYEQYF.

V is TRBV19 and J is TRBJ2-1; 8 nucleotides agree with TRBD2. Germline CDR1 LNHDA, CDR2 SQIVND (reference sequence). Unmatched junction bases numbered 11, after V lost 3 bases and J lost 7 bases. CDR3 length equals 16 residues. CDR3 DNA sequence: TGTGCCAGTAGTATCCCCTGGCGGGGGGCCACGAATGAGCAGTTCTTC. Amino acid sequence: CASSIPWRGATNEQFF.

J is TRBJ2-4 and V is TRBV4-3, with TRBD2 as a possible D gene (6 bases). Germline V gives CDR1 LGHNA, CDR2 YSLEER. CDR3 length equals 17 residues. Trimming took off 1 base at V and 2 bases at J, with 15 bases between the two ends. The CDR3 coding sequence is TGCGCCAGCAGCCAAGCTGTGGGAGGCAGCACCAAAAACATTCAGTACTTC. It encodes CASSQAVGGSTKNIQYF.

V and J are TRBV10-3 and TRBJ1-2; no clear D. The CDR3 has 13 amino acids. The V gene lost 0 bases and the J gene lost 2 bases, with 4 bases spanning the gap. Germline CDR1 ENHRY, CDR2 SYGVKD. This CDR3 reads CAISESANYGYTF. As DNA, the CDR3 is TGTGCCATCAGTGAGTCAGCCAACTATGGCTACACCTTC.

The chain joins TRBV29-1 to TRBJ1-4, with 7 positions matching TRBD1. This CDR3 is 13 amino acids long. Germline-derived CDR1 and CDR2 are SQVTM and ANQGSEA. V shed 5 bases, J shed 5 bases, and the junction held 5 bases outside the gene matches. CDR3 sequence: CSVLMTGNEKLFF. CDR3 nucleotide sequence: TGCAGCGTTCTAATGACAGGGAATGAAAAACTGTTTTTT.